The source of this TCR beta chain is a study of Graves' ophthalmopathy and Graves' hyperthyroidism. In the study overall: Hyperthyroidism qualified as stable when ophthalmopathy did not develop within 18 months of follow-up. Study observations and caveats: Most thyroid clonotypes with frequency above 0.001 were detected in blood too.

Many counts were recorded for this clonotype. The antigen is not known. V lost 6 bases and J 1 base, leaving 18 bases between the germline ends. CDR3 size: 15 residues. CDR1 SQVTM and CDR2 ANQGSEA come from the germline V gene. The hyperthyroidism patients had a new diagnosis of under 2 months' duration and were aged 18 to 65. Pregnant or lactating patients and those with other autoimmune diseases or uncontrolled infections were excluded. For repertoire sequencing, the TCR beta CDR3 regions were amplified from RNA transcripts. An opening RT-PCR round employed HTBI primers and preceded a second-round multiplex PCR. One entry per CDR3 protein, called by TCRdb with MiXCR from the multiplex PCR reads. This table has some 1.1 million distinct CDR3 sequences, 35% to 40% appearing once.

Input material: peripheral blood or thyroid tissue (not recorded which). This chain uses TRBV29-1 with TRBJ1-1; weak D call: TRBD1 (6 bases). This TCR came from an adult man with Graves' hyperthyroidism. The CDR3: CSVRGAVARNTEAFF. The CDR3 DNA follows: TGCAGCGTGAGGGGGGCAGTGGCAAGGAACACTGAAGCTTTCTTT.